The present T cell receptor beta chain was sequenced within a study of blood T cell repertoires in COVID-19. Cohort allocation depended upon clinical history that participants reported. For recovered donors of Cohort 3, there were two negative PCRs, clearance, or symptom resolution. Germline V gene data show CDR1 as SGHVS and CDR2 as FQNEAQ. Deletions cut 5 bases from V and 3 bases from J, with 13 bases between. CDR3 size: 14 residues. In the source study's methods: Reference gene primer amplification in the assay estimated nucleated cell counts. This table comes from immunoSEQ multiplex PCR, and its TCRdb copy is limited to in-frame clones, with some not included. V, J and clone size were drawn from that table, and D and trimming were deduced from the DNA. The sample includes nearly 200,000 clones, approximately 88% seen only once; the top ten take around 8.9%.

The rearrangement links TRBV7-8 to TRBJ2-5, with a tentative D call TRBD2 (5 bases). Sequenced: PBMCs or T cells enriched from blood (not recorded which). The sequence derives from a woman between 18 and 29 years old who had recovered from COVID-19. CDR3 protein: CASSRRKLEETQYF. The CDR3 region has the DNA TGTGCCAGCAGCCGGAGAAAACTAGAAGAGACCCAGTACTTC.